In this sample, the clone carrying this TCR beta chain turned up many times. This CDR3 has 11 residues. Germline loops: CDR1 SGHDT, CDR2 YYEEEE. Trimming left V 1 base short and J 8 bases short, with 6 bases between. Each CDR3 protein gets one entry after TCRdb re-called the 5' RACE reads with MiXCR. The data contain around 250,000 distinct CDR3 sequences, 5.5% to 7.5% of them singletons. These data are taken from a study of identical twins. The data were also submitted as part of a second study, on T cells expressing NK-cell markers.

V gene TRBV5-6 combines with J gene TRBJ1-1; D remains ambiguous. Sample: CD8+ T cells sorted from blood. This sequence was found in a woman aged 18 to 35 in good health. The CDR3 DNA sequence: TGTGCCAGCAGCTTGTTTGCAGAAGCTTTCTTT. The encoded protein is CASSLFAEAFF.